This T cell receptor (beta chain) was captured by sequencing in a study of blood T cell repertoires in COVID-19. Study-wide context: The study drew acute and convalescent COVID-19 samples from the United States, Italy and Spain. The analysed material was cDNA or gDNA that came from T cells, B-cell-depleted T cells, or PBMCs.

As originally analysed: Reference gene primer amplification in the assay estimated nucleated cell counts. Here immunoSEQ multiplex PCR was the method, and the copy in TCRdb shows in-frame clones only, minus some. The D gene and trimming were derived from the DNA, and the V and J assignments and clone size from that table. The sample holds around 230,000 clones, roughly nine tenths seen once. This clone was observed once. Trimming shortened V by 1 base and J by 5 bases, and 15 bases separated the two germline ends. Germline lookup yields CDR1 LGHNA and CDR2 YNFKEQ. The CDR3 is 16 amino acids. Material for sequencing was peripheral blood. This chain uses TRBV4-2 with TRBJ1-5, with D maybe TRBD1 (6 bases). This clonotype originated in a man in his forties or fifties with acute or convalescent COVID-19. The CDR3 DNA is TGTGCCAGCAGCCAAGGTCAGGGGTTGATGGATCAGCCCCAGCATTTT. This codes for CASSQGQGLMDQPQHF.